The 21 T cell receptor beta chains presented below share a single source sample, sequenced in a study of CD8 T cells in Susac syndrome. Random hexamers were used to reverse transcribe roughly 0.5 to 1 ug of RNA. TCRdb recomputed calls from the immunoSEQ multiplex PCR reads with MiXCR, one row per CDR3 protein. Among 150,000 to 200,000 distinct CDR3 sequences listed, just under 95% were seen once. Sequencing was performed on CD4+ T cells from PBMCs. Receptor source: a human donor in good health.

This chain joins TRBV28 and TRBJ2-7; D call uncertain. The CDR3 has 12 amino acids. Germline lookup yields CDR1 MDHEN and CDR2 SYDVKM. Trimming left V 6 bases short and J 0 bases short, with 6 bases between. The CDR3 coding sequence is TGTGCCAGCAGAAGCAACTCCTACGAGCAGTACTTC. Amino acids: CASRSNSYEQYF.

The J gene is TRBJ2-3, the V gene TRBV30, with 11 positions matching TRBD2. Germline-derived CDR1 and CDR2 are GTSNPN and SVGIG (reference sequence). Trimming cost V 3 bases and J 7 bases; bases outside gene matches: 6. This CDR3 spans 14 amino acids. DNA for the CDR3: TGTGCCTGGAGCCCGGGACTAGCGGCGAATACGCAGTATTTT. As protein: CAWSPGLAANTQYF.

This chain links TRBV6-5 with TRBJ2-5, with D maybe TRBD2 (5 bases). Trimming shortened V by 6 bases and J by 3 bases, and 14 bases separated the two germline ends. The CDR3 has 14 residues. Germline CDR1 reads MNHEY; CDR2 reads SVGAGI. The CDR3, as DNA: TGTGCCAGCAGACTCGGGAACAATAAAGAGACCCAGTACTTC. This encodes CASRLGNNKETQYF.

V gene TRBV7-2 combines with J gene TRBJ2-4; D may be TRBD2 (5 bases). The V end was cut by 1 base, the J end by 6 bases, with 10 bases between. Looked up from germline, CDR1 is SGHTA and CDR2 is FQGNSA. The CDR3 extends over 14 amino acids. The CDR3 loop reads CASSLGGVTNIQYF. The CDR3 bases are TGTGCCAGCAGCTTAGGGGGAGTAACAAACATTCAGTACTTC.

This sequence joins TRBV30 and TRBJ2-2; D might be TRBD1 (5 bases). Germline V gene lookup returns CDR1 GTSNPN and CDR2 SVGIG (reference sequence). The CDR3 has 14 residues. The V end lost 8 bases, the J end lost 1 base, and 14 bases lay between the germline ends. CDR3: CAARRQGNTGELFF. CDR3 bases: TGTGCCGCCCGTAGGCAGGGGAACACCGGGGAGCTGTTTTTT. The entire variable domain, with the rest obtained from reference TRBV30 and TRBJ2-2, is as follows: SQTIHQWPATLVQPVGSPLSLECTVEGTSNPNLYWYRQAAGRGLQLLFYSVGIGQISSEVPQNLSASRPQDRQFILSSKKLLLSDSGFYLCAARRQGNTGELFFGEGSRLTVL.

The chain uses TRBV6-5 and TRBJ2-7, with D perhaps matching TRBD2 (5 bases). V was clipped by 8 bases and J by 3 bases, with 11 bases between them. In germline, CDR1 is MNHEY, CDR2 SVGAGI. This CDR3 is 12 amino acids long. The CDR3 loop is CASRRVGYEQYF. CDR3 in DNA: TGTGCCAGCCGGCGGGTGGGCTACGAGCAGTACTTC.

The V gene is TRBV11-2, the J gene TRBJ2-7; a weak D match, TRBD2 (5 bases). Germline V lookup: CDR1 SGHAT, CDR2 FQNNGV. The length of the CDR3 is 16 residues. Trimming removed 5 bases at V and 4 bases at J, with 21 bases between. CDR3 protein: CASSLQSGGPPYEQYF. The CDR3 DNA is TGTGCCAGCAGCCTCCAGTCGGGCGGGCCTCCTTACGAGCAGTACTTC.

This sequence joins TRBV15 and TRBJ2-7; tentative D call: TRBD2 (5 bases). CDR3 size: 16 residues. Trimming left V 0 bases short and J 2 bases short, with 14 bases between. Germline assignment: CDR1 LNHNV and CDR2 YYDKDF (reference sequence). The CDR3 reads CATSRDSGGRTYEQYF. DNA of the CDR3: TGTGCCACCAGCAGAGATTCTGGTGGGAGAACCTACGAGCAGTACTTC.

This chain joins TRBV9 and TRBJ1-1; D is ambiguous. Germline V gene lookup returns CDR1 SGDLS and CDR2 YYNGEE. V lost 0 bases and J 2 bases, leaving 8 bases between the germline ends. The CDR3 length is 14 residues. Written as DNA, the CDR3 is TGTGCCAGCAGCGTAGTCATGTCTAACACTGAAGCTTTCTTT. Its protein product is CASSVVMSNTEAFF.

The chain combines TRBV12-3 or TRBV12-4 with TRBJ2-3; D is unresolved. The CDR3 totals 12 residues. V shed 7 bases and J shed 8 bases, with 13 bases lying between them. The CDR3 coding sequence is TGTGCCAGCAAAGGGTCTTCGGCTACGCAGTATTTT. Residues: CASKGSSATQYF.

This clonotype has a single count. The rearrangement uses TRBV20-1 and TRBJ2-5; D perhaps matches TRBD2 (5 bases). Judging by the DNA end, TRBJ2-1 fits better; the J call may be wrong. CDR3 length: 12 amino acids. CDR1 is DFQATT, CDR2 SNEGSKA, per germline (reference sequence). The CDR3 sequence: CSARTDGDPQFF. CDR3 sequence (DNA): TGCAGTGCTCGGACGGACGGGGATCCCCAGTTCTTC.

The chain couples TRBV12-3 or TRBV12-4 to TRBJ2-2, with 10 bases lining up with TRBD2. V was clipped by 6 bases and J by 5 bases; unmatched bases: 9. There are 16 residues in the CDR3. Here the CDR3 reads CASRSLAGLWTGELFF. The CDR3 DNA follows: TGTGCCAGCAGATCACTAGCGGGGTTATGGACCGGGGAGCTGTTTTTT.

The CDR3 bases are TGTGCCACCAGTGACAGGGGGTTTAATCAGCCCCAGCATTTT. Residues: CATSDRGFNQPQHF. V is TRBV24-1 and J is TRBJ1-5, with 7 bases lining up with TRBD1. Germline assignment: CDR1 KGHDR and CDR2 SFDVKD. The trim removed 4 bases at V and 4 bases at J, leaving 3 bases unmatched. CDR3 size: 14 residues.

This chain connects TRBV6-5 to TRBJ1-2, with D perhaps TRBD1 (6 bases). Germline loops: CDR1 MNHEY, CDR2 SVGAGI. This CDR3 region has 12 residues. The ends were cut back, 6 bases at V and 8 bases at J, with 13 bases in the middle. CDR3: CASSQTTGGYTF. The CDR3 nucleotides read TGTGCCAGCAGCCAAACGACAGGCGGCTACACCTTC.

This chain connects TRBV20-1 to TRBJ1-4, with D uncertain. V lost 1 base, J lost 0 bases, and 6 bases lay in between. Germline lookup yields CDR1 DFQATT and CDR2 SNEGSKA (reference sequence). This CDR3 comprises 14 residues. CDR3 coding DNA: TGCAGTGCTAGAGTCGGATCAACTAATGAAAAACTGTTTTTT. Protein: CSARVGSTNEKLFF.

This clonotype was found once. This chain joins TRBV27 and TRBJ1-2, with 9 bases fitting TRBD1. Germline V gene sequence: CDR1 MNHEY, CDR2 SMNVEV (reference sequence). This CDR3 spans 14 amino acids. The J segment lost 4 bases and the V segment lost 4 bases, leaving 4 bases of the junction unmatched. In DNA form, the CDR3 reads TGTGCCAGCAGTTCCGGGGACAGGGTCTATGGCTACACCTTC. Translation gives CASSSGDRVYGYTF.

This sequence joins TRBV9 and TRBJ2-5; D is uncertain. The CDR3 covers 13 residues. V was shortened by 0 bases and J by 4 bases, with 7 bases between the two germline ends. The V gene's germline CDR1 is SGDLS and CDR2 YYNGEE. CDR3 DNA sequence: TGTGCCAGCAGCGTAGTAGCTTCAGAGACCCAGTACTTC. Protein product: CASSVVASETQYF.

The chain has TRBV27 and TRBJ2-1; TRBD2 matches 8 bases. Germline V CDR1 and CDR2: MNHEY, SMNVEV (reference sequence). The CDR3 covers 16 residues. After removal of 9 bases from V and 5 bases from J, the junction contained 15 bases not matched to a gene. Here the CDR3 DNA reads TGTGCCAGGGGACCCCCGGAAATAGCGGGAAACAATGAGCAGTTCTTC. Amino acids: CARGPPEIAGNNEQFF.

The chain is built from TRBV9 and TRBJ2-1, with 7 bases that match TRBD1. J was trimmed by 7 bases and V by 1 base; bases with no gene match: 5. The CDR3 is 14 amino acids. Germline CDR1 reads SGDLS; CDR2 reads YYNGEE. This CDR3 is CASSVPGQINEQFF. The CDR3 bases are TGTGCCAGCAGCGTACCGGGACAGATAAATGAGCAGTTCTTC. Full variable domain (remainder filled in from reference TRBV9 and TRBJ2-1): DSGVTQTPKHLITATGQRVTLRCSPRSGDLSVYWYQQSLDQGLQFLIQYYNGEERAKGNILERFSAQQFPDLHSELNLSSLELGDSALYFCASSVPGQINEQFFGPGTRLTVL.

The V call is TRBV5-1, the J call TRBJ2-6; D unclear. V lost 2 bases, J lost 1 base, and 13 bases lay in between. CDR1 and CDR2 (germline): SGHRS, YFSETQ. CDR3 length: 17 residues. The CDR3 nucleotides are TGCGCCAGCAGCTTTGCTCGGACCAATTCTGGGGCCAACGTCCTGACTTTC. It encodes CASSFARTNSGANVLTF. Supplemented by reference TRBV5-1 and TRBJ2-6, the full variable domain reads KAGVTQTPRYLIKTRGQQVTLSCSPISGHRSVSWYQQTPGQGLQFLFEYFSETQRNKGNFPGRFSGRQFSNSRSEMNVSTLELGDSALYLCASSFARTNSGANVLTFGAGSRLTVL.

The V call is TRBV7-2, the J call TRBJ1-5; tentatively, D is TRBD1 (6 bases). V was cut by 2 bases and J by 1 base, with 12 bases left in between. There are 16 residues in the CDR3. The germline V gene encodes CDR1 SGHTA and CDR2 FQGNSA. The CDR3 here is CASSLIRGRSNQPQHF. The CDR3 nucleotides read TGTGCCAGCAGCTTAATCAGGGGTCGGAGCAATCAGCCCCAGCATTTT.